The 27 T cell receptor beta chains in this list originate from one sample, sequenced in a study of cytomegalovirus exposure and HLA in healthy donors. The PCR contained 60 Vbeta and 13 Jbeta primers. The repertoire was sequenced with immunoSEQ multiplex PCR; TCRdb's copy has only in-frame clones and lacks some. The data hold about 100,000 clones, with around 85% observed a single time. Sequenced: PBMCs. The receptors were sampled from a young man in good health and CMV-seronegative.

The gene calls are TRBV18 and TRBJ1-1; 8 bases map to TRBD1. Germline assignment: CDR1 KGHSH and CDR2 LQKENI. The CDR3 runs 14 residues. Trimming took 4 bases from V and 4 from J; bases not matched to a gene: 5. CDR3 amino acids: CASSQTGEGTEAFF. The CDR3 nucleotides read TGTGCCAGCTCACAGACAGGGGAGGGCACTGAAGCTTTCTTT.

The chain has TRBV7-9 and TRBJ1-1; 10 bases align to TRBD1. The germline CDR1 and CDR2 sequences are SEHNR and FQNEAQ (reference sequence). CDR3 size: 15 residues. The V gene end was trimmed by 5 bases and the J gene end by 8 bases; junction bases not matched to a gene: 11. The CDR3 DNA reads TGTGCCAGCAGCGATAGGGGGACAGGGGCGATCGAAGCTTTCTTT. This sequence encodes CASSDRGTGAIEAFF.

The CDR3 DNA follows: TGTGCCAGCAGCCCTAGGGACAGCAACCCCTATAATTCACCCCTCCACTTT. Its translation is CASSPRDSNPYNSPLHF. The chain combines TRBV11-2 with TRBJ1-6; TRBD1 matches 7 bases. This CDR3 spans 17 amino acids. V shed 5 bases and J 2 bases; nucleotides not matched to a gene: 9. The V gene's germline CDR1 is SGHAT and CDR2 FQNNGV.

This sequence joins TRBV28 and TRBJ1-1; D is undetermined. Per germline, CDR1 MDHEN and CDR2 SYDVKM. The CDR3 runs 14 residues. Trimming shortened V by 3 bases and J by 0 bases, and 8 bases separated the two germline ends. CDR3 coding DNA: TGTGCCAGCAGTTTGTTAGTTGTGAACACTGAAGCTTTCTTT. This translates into CASSLLVVNTEAFF. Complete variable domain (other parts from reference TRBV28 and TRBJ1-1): DVKVTQSSRYLVKRTGEKVFLECVQDMDHENMFWYRQDPGLGLRLIYFSYDVKMKEKGDIPEGYSVSREKKERFSLILESASTNQTSMYLCASSLLVVNTEAFFGQGTRLTVV.

CDR3 bases: TGTGCCAGCAGCGGACAGTTTACCTACGAGCAGTACTTC. It is translated as CASSGQFTYEQYF. This sequence joins TRBV28 and TRBJ2-7, with D possibly matching TRBD1 (6 bases). The V gene's germline CDR1 is MDHEN and CDR2 SYDVKM. The CDR3 runs 13 residues. The V end was cut by 6 bases, the J end by 2 bases, with 11 bases between.

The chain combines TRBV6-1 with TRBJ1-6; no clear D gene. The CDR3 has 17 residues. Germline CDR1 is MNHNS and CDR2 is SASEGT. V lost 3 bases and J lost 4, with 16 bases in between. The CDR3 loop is CASSDGQVDFYNSPLHF. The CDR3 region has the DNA TGTGCCAGCAGTGATGGCCAGGTTGATTTTTATAATTCACCCCTCCACTTT.

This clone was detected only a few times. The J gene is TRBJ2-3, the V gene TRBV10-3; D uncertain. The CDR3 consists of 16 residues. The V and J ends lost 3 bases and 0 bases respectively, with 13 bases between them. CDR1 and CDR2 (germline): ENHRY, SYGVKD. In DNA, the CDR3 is TGTGCCATCAGTGATGCGAGTCTAGATAGCACAGATACGCAGTATTTT. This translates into CAISDASLDSTDTQYF.

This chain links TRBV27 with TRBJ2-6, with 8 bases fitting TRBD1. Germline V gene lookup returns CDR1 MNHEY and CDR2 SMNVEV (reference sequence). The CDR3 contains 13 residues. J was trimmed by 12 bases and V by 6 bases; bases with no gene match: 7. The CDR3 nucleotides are TGTGCCAGCAGCCGAGGACAGGGTCCCGTCCTGACTTTC. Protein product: CASSRGQGPVLTF.

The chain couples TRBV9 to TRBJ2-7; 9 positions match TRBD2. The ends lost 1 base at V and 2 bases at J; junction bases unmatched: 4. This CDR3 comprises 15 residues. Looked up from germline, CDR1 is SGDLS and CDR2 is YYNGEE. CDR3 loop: CASSVSGGRAYEQYF. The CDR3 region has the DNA TGTGCCAGCAGCGTATCAGGCGGGAGGGCCTACGAGCAGTACTTC.

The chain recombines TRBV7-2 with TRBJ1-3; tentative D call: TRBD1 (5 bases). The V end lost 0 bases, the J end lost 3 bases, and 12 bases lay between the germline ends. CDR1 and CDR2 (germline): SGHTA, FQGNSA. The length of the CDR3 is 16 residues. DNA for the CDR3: TGTGCCAGCAGCTTAGCATCCAGGGTCGGTGGAAACACCATATATTTT. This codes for CASSLASRVGGNTIYF.

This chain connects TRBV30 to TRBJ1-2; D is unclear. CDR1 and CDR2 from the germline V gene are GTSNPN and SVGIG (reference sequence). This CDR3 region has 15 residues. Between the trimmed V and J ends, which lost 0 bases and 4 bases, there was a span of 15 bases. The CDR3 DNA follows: TGTGCCTGGAGTGTAGGAGGGTTTCGGCTCTATGGCTACACCTTC. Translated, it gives CAWSVGGFRLYGYTF.

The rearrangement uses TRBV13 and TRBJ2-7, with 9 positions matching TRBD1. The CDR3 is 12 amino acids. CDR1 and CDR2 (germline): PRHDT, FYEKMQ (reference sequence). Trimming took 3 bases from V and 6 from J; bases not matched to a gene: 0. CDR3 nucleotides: TGTGCCAGCAGCTTGACAGGGGGCGAGCAGTACTTC. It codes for CASSLTGGEQYF.

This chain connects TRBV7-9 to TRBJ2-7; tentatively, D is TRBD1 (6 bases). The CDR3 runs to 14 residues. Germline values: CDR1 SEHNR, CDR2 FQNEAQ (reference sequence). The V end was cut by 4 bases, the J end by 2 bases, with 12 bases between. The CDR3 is CASSYTGIAYEQYF. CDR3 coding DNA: TGTGCCAGCAGCTACACAGGGATAGCCTACGAGCAGTACTTC.

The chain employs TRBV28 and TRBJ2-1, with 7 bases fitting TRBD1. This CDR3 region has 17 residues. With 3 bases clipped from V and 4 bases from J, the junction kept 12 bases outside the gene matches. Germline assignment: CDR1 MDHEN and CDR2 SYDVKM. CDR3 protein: CASSFIGTEGDYNEQFF. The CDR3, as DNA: TGTGCCAGCAGTTTTATAGGGACAGAGGGGGATTACAATGAGCAGTTCTTC.

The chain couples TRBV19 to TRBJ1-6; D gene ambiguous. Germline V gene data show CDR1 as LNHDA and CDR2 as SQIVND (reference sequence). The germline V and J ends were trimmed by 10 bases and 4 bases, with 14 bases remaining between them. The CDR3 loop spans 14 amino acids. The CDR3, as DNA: TGTGCCATGGGGAGGACTATGTATAATTCACCCCTCCACTTT. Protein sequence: CAMGRTMYNSPLHF.

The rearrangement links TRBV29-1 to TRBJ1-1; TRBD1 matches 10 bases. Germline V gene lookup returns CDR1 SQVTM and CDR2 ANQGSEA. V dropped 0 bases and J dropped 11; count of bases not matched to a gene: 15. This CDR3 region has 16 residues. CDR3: CSVEDVGRQGALRAFF. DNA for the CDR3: TGCAGCGTTGAAGATGTAGGCAGACAGGGGGCCCTGAGGGCTTTCTTT.

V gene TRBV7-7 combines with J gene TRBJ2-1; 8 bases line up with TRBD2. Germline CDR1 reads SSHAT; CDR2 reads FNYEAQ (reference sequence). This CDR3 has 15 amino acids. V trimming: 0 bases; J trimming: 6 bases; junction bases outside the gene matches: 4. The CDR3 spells CASSLALAETNEQFF. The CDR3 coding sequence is TGTGCCAGCAGCTTAGCACTAGCGGAGACCAATGAGCAGTTCTTC.

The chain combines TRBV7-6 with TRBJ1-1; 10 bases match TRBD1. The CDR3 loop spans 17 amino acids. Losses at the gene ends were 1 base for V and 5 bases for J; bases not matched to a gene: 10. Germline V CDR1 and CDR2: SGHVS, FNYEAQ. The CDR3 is CASSLGQGALGRTEAFF. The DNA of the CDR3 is TGTGCCAGCAGCTTAGGACAGGGGGCCTTAGGACGGACTGAAGCTTTCTTT.

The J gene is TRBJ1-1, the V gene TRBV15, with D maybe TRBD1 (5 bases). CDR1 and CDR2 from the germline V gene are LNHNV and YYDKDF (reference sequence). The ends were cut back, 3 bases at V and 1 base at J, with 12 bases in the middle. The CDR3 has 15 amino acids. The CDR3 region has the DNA TGTGCCACCAGCAGTACCGGGACTGAGAACACTGAAGCTTTCTTT. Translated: CATSSTGTENTEAFF.

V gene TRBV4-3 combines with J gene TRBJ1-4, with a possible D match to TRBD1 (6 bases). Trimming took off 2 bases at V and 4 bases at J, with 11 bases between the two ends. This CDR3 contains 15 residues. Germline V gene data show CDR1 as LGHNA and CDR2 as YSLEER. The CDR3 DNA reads TGCGCCAGCAGCCAAATGGGGGGGCGTAATGAAAAACTGTTTTTT. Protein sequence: CASSQMGGRNEKLFF.

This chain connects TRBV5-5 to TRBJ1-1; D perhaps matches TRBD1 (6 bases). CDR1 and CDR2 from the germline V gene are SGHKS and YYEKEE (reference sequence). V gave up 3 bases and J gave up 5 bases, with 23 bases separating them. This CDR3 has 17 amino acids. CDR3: CASSSLAGSGAGTEAFF. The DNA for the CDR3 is TGTGCCAGCAGCTCCCTAGCCGGGTCAGGGGCTGGGACTGAAGCTTTCTTT.

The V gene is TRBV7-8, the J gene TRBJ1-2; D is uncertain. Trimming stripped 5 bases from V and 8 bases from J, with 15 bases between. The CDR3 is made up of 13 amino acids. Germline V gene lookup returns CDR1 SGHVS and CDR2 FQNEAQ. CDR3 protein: CASSPRGRYGYTF. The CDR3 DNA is TGTGCCAGCAGCCCCCGAGGGCGATACGGCTACACCTTC.

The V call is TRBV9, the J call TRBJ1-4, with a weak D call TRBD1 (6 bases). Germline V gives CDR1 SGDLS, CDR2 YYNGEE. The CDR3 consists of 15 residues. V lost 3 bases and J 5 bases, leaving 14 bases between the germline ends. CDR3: CASSGSGTNNEKLFF. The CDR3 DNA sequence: TGTGCCAGCAGCGGAAGCGGGACAAACAATGAAAAACTGTTTTTT. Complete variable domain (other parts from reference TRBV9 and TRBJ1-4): DSGVTQTPKHLITATGQRVTLRCSPRSGDLSVYWYQQSLDQGLQFLIQYYNGEERAKGNILERFSAQQFPDLHSELNLSSLELGDSALYFCASSGSGTNNEKLFFGSGTQLSVL.

The CDR3 protein is CASSLTNRDRLFF. In nucleotides, the CDR3 is TGCGCCAGCAGCCTAACAAACAGGGACCGGCTTTTTTTT. V and J are TRBV4-1 and TRBJ1-4; a weak D match, TRBD1 (6 bases). The CDR3 consists of 13 residues. The ends were cut back, 4 bases at V and 17 bases at J, with 20 bases in the middle. Per germline, CDR1 MGHRA and CDR2 YSYEKL.

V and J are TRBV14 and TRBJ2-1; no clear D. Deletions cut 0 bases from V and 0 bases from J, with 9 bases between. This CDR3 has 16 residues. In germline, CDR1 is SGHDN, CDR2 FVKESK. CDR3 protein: CASSQDRVSSYNEQFF. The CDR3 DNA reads TGTGCCAGCAGCCAAGATCGGGTTAGCTCCTACAATGAGCAGTTCTTC.

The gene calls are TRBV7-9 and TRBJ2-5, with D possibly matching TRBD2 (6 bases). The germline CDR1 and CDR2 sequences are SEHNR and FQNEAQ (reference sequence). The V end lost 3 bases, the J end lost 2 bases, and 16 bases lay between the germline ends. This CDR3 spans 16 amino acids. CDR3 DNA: TGTGCCAGCAGCTTCCCCGGGGGAGCCCTTCAAGAGACCCAGTACTTC. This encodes CASSFPGGALQETQYF.

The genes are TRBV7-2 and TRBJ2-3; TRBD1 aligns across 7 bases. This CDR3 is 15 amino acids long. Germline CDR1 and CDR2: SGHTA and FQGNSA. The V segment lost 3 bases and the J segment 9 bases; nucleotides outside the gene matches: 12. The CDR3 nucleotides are TGTGCCAGCAGCTTCTCCACTCTTGGCAGGGGGACGCAGTATTTT. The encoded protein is CASSFSTLGRGTQYF.